This TCR beta chain was found in a study of radiation and T cells in renal cell carcinoma. Sequencing was performed with immunoSEQ multiplex PCR; in TCRdb, only in-frame clones are kept and a portion is missing. The sample lists 50,000 to 65,000 clones; about three quarters were seen once. Regarding time point: blood 4 weeks post-SBRT, at nephrectomy. The treatment was: 15 Gy SBRT to primary tumor, nephrectomy 4 weeks later. The V and J ends lost 5 bases and 6 bases respectively, with 8 bases between them. Per germline, CDR1 GTSNPN and CDR2 SVGIG (reference sequence). This CDR3 is built from 11 residues.

This rearrangement joins TRBV30 to TRBJ2-1, with D perhaps TRBD2 (5 bases). The input for sequencing was blood, taken from a patient whose treatment included radiotherapy and nephrectomy. The clonotype comes from a man aged 55 to 70 with renal cell carcinoma. This chain's CDR3 is CAWADFNEQFF. The CDR3 bases are TGTGCCTGGGCGGACTTCAATGAGCAGTTCTTC.